This T cell receptor beta chain was sequenced for a study of blood T cell repertoires in COVID-19. Study information: Samples of COVID-19 (acute and convalescent) were obtained from the United States, Italy and Spain.

This CDR3 has 16 residues. Germline values: CDR1 LGHNT, CDR2 FRNRAP. Trimming at V came to 4 bases and at J to 6 bases, leaving 10 bases not matched to a gene. TCRdb's copy holds only in-frame clones and misses some; the assay was immunoSEQ multiplex PCR. The data hold tens of thousands of clones, with approximately 90% observed a single time. Specimen: peripheral blood. The J gene is TRBJ2-7, the V gene TRBV12-5; 12 positions match TRBD1. The clonotype originates from a man aged 40-49 years with acute or convalescent COVID-19. The DNA of the CDR3 is TGTGCTAGTGGTTCTTACCCCGGGACAGGGGGCAGCGAGCAGTACTTC. Amino acids: CASGSYPGTGGSEQYF. The full variable domain, rest sourced from reference TRBV12-5 and TRBJ2-7, is DARVTQTPRHKVTEMGQEVTMRCQPILGHNTVFWYRQTMMQGLELLAYFRNRAPLDDSGMPKDRFSAEMPDATLATLKIQPSEPRDSAVYFCASGSYPGTGGSEQYFGPGTRLTVT.